Given below is one T cell receptor (beta chain) in context. This sample is drawn from a study of regulatory T cells in long-lasting Graves disease. This CDR3 spans 16 amino acids. Germline V CDR1 and CDR2: KGHDR, SFDVKD. V was shortened by 0 bases and J by 1 base, with 8 bases between the two germline ends. CDR3 regions were amplified by Arm-PCR using iRepertoire HTBI primers to build TCR beta libraries. TCRdb re-called the multiplex PCR reads with MiXCR, one entry per CDR3 protein. The sample includes 550,000 to 600,000 distinct CDR3 sequences, about 16% of them seen just once. Specified time point: newly diagnosed GD, antithyroid drugs for less than 3 months. From RNA extracted from PBMCs, the TCR library was made. An endocrinology department in Xi'an, China, recruited the patients. This sample was also put to use in a study of T cells in Graves' hyperthyroidism and ophthalmopathy.

This sequence was found in a man between 18 and 35 years old with Graves disease. This sequence joins TRBV24-1 and TRBJ2-2, with unresolved D. The sample consisted of peripheral blood mononuclear cells (PBMCs), taken at new diagnosis, from a patient treated with antithyroid drugs. The CDR3 bases are TGTGCCACCAGTGATTTGGGCACGATGAACACCGGGGAGCTGTTTTTT. The encoded protein is CATSDLGTMNTGELFF.